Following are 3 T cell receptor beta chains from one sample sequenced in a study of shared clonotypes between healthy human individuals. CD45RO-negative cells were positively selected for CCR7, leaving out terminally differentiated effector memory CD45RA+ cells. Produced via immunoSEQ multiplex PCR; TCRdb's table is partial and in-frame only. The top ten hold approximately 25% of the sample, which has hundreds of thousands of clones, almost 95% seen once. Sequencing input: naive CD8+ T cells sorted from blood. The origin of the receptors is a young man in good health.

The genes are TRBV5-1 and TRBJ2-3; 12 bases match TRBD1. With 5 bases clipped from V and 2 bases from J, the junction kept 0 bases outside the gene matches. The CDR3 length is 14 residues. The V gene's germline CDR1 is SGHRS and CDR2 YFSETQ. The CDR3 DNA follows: TGCGCCAGCAGGGGACAGGGGGCCACAGATACGCAGTATTTT. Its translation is CASRGQGATDTQYF.

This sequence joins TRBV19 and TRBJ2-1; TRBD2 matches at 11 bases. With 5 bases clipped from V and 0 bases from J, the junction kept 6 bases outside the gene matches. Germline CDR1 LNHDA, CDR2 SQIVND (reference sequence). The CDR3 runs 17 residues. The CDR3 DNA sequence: TGTGCCAGTAGTTTGACTAGCGGGGCGGACTCCTACAATGAGCAGTTCTTC. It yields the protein CASSLTSGADSYNEQFF.

In DNA, the CDR3 is TGTGCCAGCAGTTACGAGGGTAGCGGCACAGATACGCAGTATTTT. Translated, it gives CASSYEGSGTDTQYF. This sequence joins TRBV6-5 and TRBJ2-3; maybe TRBD2 (5 bases). V lost 2 bases, J lost 1 base, and 10 bases lay in between. This CDR3 is built from 15 residues. Germline values: CDR1 MNHEY, CDR2 SVGAGI.